This T cell receptor beta chain was sequenced for a study of blood T cell repertoires in COVID-19 (TCRdb year 2020). For context, the study as a whole: Samples covering the acute and convalescent phases of COVID-19 were provided by collaborators in the United States, Italy and Spain. The material from the prospective study consisted of cDNA or gDNA derived from T cells, B-cell-depleted T cells, or PBMCs. Subjects who had been exposed to COVID-19, were actively infected with it, or had recovered from it provided the deeply sampled blood TCRbeta repertoires that made up the dataset. A freely available public database, intended as a resource for researchers studying the immune response to SARS-CoV-2, is where the repertoires were released. The samples were drawn from the first 160 participants of the ongoing ImmuneRACE study and from 950 to 1,500 subjects provided by 6 global collaborators. The sample metadata nearly always contained a de-identified subject ID, COVID-19 status, age in years and sex. Where available, HLA class I and class II types were taken from metadata supplied by the sample provider and were not determined by assay-based typing.

Samples from volunteer blood donors who had recovered from COVID-19 were contributed by a second Seattle source. The collaborating institutions used their own protocols to collect whole blood in K2EDTA tubes. Collaborator samples were shipped for TCRbeta analysis as frozen whole blood, isolated PBMCs, or DNA extracted from either sample type. The CDR3 holds 16 amino acids from the cysteine to the phenylalanine. CDR3 DNA only is kept here, 48 bases in frame from base 1. Looking up the germline V gene (reference sequence) yields CDR1 LGHDT and CDR2 YNNKEL. Ends trimmed: V by 2 bases, J by 4 bases; bases unmatched to a gene: 9. The paper as a whole reports these results and caveats: Clinical and demographic metadata were provided uncurated, with the amount varying by source and participant.

Worth noting for this clone: Its specific antigen is unknown. No clone much larger than this one lies a single base away; base qualities are absent.

The immunoSEQ Assay, a bias-controlled multiplex PCR, was used to amplify TCRbeta CDR3 regions from genomic DNA. Regarding the original processing steps: Nucleated cell counts per sample were estimated from amplification of reference gene primers within the assay. Sequence reads were collapsed and filtered to measure the absolute abundance of every unique TCRbeta CDR3 rearrangement. For each sample, productive Simpson clonality was calculated as the square root of Simpson's diversity index across productive rearrangements. Here the immuneACCESS table is served through TCRdb, limited to in-frame sequences with V and J called. Missing clones are a known gap in these copies; in checked studies unresolved V genes cover under half, and the rest lacks a known reason. V, J and clone size reflect that table, while D and trimming were determined from the DNA. The sample table holds some 250,000 clones, of which about 86% were seen once. In total, the top ten clones hold around 2.8% of the sample.

This sequence originates from a woman aged 25-40 years who had recovered from COVID-19. Material: peripheral blood. This receptor chain uses TRBV3-1 (or the pseudogene TRBV3-2) and TRBJ2-5, with 8 junctional bases fitting TRBD1. The sequenced DNA is TGTGCCAGCAGCCAAACCCCCGACAGGGGTGGAGAGACCCAGTACTTC. Its protein is CASSQTPDRGGETQYF.